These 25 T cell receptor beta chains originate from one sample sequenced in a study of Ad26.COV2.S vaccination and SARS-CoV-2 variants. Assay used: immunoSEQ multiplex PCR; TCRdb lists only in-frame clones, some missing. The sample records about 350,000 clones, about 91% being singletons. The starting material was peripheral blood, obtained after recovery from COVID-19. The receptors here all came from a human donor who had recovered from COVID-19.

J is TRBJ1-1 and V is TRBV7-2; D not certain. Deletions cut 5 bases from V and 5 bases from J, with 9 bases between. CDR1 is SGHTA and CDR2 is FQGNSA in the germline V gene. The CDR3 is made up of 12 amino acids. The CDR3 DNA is TGTGCCAGCAGCCCACAAAGGACTGAAGCTTTCTTT. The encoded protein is CASSPQRTEAFF.

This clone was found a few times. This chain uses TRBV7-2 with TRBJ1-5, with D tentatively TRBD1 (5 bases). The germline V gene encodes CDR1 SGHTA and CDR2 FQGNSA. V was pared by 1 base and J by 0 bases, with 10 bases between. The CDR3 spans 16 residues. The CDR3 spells CASSLVGAHSNQPQHF. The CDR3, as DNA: TGTGCCAGCAGCTTAGTAGGGGCACATAGCAATCAGCCCCAGCATTTT.

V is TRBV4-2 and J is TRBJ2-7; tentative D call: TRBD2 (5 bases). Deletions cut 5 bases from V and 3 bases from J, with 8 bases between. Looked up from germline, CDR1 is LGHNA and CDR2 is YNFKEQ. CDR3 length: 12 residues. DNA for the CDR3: TGTGCCAGCAGCGGAGAGGGCTACGAGCAGTACTTC. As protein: CASSGEGYEQYF.

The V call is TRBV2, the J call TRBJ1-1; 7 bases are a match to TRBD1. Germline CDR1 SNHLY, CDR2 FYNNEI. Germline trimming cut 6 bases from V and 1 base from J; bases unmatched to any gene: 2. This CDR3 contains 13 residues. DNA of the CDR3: TGTGCCAGCAGAAACAGGGGGAACACTGAAGCTTTCTTT. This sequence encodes CASRNRGNTEAFF.

The CDR3 DNA reads as TGTGCCATCAGAAGGGACTTGAGCTCCTACAATGAGCAGTTCTTC. Translation: CAIRRDLSSYNEQFF. The J gene is TRBJ2-1, the V gene TRBV10-3; D might be TRBD2 (6 bases). The V and J ends lost 6 bases and 0 bases respectively, with 12 bases between them. This CDR3 region has 15 residues. Germline lookup yields CDR1 ENHRY and CDR2 SYGVKD.

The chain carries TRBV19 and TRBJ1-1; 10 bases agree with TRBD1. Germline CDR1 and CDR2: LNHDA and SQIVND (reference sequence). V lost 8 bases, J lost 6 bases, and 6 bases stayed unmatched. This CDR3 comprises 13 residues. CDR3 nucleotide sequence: TGTGCCAGTGCTGACAGGGGGCTCGCTGAAGCTTTCTTT. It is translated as CASADRGLAEAFF.

CDR3 sequence reads: CASSQDPSARGGYTF. In DNA form, the CDR3 reads TGCGCCAGCAGCCAAGATCCCTCGGCTAGGGGTGGCTACACCTTC. This rearrangement joins TRBV4-3 to TRBJ1-2; a possible D gene is TRBD1 (5 bases). There are 15 residues in the CDR3. Germline values: CDR1 LGHNA, CDR2 YSLEER. V was trimmed by 0 bases and J by 7 bases, leaving 15 bases between them.

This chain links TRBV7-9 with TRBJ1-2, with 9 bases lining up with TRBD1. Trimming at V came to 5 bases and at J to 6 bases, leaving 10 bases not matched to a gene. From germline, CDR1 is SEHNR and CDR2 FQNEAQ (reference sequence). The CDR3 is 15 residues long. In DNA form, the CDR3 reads TGTGCCAGCAGCAACCGGGACAGGGTCCTCCATGGCTACACCTTC. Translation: CASSNRDRVLHGYTF.

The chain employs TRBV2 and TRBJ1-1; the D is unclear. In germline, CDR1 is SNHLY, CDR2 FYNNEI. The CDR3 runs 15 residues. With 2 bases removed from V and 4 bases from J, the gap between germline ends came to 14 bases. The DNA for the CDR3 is TGTGCCAGCAGTGAAAGATGGCAGACCCTCACTGAAGCTTTCTTT. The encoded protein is CASSERWQTLTEAFF.

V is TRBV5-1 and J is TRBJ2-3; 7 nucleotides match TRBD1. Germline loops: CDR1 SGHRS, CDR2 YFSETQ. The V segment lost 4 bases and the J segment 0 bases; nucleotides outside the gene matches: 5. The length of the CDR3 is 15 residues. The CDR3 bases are TGCGCCAGCAGCACTGGGACAGATAGCACAGATACGCAGTATTTT. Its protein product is CASSTGTDSTDTQYF.

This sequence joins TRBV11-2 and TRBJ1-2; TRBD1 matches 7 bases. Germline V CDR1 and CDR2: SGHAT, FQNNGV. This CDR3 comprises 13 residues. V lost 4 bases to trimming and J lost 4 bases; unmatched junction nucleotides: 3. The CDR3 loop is CASSSGQSYGYTF. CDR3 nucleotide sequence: TGTGCCAGCAGCTCGGGACAGAGCTATGGCTACACCTTC.

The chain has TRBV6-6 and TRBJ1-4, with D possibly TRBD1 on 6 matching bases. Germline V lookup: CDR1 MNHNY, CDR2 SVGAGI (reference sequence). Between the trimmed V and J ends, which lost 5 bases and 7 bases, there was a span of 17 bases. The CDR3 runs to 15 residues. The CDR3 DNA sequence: TGTGCCAGCAGTGGATACAGGGAGGATAGTGAAAAACTGTTTTTT. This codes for CASSGYREDSEKLFF.

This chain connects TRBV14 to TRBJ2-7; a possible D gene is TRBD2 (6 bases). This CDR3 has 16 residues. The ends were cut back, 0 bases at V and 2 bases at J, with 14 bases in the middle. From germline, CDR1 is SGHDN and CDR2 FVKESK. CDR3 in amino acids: CASSQDNSGRPYEQYF. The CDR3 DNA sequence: TGTGCCAGCAGCCAAGATAATTCGGGGAGGCCCTACGAGCAGTACTTC.

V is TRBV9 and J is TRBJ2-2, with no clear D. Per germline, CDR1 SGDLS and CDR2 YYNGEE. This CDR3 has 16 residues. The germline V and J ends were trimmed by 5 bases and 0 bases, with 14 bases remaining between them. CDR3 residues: CASRADVGANTGELFF. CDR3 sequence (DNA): TGTGCCAGCAGGGCCGACGTTGGAGCGAACACCGGGGAGCTGTTTTTT.

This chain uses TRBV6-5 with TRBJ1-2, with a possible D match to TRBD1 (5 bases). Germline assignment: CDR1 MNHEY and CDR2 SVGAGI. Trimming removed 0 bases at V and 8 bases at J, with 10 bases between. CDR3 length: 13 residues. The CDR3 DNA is TGTGCCAGCAGTTACTCGGCCGGGGCCGGCTACACCTTC. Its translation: CASSYSAGAGYTF.

Here the CDR3 reads CASSYRGANEKLFF. The CDR3 DNA reads as TGTGCCAGCAGTTACAGGGGAGCTAATGAAAAACTGTTTTTT. The chain is built from TRBV6-6 and TRBJ1-4; D possibly corresponds to TRBD1 (5 bases). Germline V gene sequence: CDR1 MNHNY, CDR2 SVGAGI (reference sequence). V was trimmed by 2 bases and J by 3 bases, leaving 7 bases between them. The CDR3 contains 14 residues.

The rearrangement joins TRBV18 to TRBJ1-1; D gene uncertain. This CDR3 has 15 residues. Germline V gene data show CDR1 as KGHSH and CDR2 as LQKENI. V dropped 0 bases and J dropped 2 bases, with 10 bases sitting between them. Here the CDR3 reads CASSPPNGGNTEAFF. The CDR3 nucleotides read TGTGCCAGCTCACCACCGAACGGAGGAAACACTGAAGCTTTCTTT.

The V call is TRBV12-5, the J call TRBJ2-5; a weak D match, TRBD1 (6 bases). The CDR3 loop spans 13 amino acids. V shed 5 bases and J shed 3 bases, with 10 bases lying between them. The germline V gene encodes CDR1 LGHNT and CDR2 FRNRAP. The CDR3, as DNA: TGTGCTAGTGGTCCCCACAGGGAAGAGACCCAGTACTTC. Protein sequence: CASGPHREETQYF. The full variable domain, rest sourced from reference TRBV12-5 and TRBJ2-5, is DARVTQTPRHKVTEMGQEVTMRCQPILGHNTVFWYRQTMMQGLELLAYFRNRAPLDDSGMPKDRFSAEMPDATLATLKIQPSEPRDSAVYFCASGPHREETQYFGPGTRLLVL.

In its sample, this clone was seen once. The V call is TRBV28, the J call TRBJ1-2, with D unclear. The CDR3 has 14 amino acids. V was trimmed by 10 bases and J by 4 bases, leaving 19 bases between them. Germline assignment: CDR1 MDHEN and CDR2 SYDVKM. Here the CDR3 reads CATHTLFRSYGYTF. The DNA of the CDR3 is TGTGCCACCCACACACTTTTTCGGTCCTATGGCTACACCTTC.

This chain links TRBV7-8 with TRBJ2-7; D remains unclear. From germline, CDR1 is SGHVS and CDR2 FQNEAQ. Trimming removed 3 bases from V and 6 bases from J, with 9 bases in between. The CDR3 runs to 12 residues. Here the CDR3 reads CASSLTWGEQYF. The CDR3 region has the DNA TGTGCCAGCAGCTTGACGTGGGGCGAGCAGTACTTC. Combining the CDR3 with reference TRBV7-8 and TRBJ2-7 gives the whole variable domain GAGVSQSPRYKVAKRGQDVALRCDPISGHVSLFWYQQALGQGPEFLTYFQNEAQLDKSGLPSDRFFAERPEGSVSTLKIQRTQQEDSAVYLCASSLTWGEQYFGPGTRLTVT.

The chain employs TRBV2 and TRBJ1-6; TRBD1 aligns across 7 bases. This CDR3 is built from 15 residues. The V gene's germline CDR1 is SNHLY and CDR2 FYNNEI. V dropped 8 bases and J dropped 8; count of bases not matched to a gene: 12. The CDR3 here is CASRRRRDSYSPLHF. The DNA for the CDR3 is TGTGCCAGCCGACGCCGGCGGGACAGCTATTCACCCCTCCACTTT. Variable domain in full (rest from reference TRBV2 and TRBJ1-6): EPEVTQTPSHQVTQMGQEVILRCVPISNHLYFYWYRQILGQKVEFLVSFYNNEISEKSEIFDDQFSVERPDGSNFTLKIRSTKLEDSAMYFCASRRRRDSYSPLHFGNGTRLTVT.

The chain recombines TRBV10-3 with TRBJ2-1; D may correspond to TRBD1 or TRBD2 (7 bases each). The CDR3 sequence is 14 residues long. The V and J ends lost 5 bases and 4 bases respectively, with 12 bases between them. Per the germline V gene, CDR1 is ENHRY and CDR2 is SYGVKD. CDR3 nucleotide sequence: TGTGCCATCAGTAGACAGGGAGGGTACAATGAGCAGTTCTTC. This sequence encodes CAISRQGGYNEQFF.

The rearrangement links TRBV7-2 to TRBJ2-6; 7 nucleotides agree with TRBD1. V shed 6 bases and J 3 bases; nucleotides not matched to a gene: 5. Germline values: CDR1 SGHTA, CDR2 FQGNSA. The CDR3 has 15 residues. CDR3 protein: CASRKGADGANVLTF. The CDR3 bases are TGTGCCAGCAGGAAGGGGGCGGATGGGGCCAACGTCCTGACTTTC.

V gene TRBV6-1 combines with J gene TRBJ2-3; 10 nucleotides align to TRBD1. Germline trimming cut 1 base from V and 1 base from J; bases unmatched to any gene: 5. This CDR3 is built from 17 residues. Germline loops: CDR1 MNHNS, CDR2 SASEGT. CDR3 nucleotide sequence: TGTGCCAGCAGTGAAGTTGGGACAGGGGTGGGCACAGATACGCAGTATTTT. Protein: CASSEVGTGVGTDTQYF.

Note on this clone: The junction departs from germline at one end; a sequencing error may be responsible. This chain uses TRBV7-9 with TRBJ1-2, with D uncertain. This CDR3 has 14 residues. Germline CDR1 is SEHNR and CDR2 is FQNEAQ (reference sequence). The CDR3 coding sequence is TGTGCCAGCACCTTATCGGTACCGATGGGTGGCTACACCTTC. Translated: CASTLSVPMGGYTF.